The sequence of this T cell receptor beta chain was determined in a study of beta chain features in type 1 diabetes. CDR3 length equals 14 residues. CDR1 and CDR2 (germline): SGHVS, FQNEAQ. Trimming removed 3 bases from V and 7 bases from J, with 16 bases in between. Naive, central memory, regulatory and stem cell-like memory cells within the CD4+ compartment were sorted using CD45RO/CCR7/CD25/CD127/CD95/CD27. The authors reverse transcribed all of the isolated RNA, so sequencing captured expressed TCRB transcripts. The assay was immunoSEQ multiplex PCR, and TCRdb's table has in-frame clones only and misses some. The sample has about 320,000 clones; about 15% are singletons. This clone was counted only a few times.

Source material: central memory CD4+ T cells from blood. This TCR was recovered from a man aged 25 to 40 in good health. The rearrangement joins TRBV7-8 to TRBJ2-7; D is perhaps TRBD1 or TRBD2 (6 bases each). CDR3 in DNA: TGTGCCAGCAGCTTCTTAGGGGGGCCGGGGGAGCAGTACTTC. As protein: CASSFLGGPGEQYF.